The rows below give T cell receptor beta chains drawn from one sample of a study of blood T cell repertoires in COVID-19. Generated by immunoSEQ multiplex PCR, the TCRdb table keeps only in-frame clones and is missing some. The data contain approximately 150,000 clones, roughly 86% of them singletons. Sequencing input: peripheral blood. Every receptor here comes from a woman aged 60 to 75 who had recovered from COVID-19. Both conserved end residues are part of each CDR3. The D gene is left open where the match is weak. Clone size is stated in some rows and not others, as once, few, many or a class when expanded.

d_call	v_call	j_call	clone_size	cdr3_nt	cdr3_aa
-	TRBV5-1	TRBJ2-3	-	TGCGCCAGCAGCTTGGGCGGGACAGATACGCAGTATTTT	CASSLGGTDTQYF
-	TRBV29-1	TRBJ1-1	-	TGCAGCGTTGAATTGCAGGTGAACACTGAAGCTTTCTTT	CSVELQVNTEAFF
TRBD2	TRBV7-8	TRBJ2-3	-	TGTGCCAGCAGGCTAGCGGGACTCACAGATACGCAGTATTTT	CASRLAGLTDTQYF
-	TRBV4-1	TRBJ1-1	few	TGCGCCAGCAGCCGATCCATCCTCAGGGGCCCGAACACTGAAGCTTTCTTT	CASSRSILRGPNTEAFF
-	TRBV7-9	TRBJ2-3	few	TGTGCCAGCAGCCGGCCCAGGGGTTTGGGCACAGATACGCAGTATTTT	CASSRPRGLGTDTQYF
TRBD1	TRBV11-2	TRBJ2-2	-	TGTGCCAGCAGCTTGGTAGGGACAGGAGAGCTGTTTTTT	CASSLVGTGELFF
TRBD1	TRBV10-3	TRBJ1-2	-	TGTGCCATCAGTGGACAGAGTCACGGGACAGGGCCCGGCTACACCTTC	CAISGQSHGTGPGYTF
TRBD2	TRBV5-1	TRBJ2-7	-	TGCGCCAGCAGCTTACTGGCGGGGGGCTACGAGCAGTACTTC	CASSLLAGGYEQYF
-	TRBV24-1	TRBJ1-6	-	TGTGCCACCAGTGATGCCAGGAATAATTCACCCCTCCACTTT	CATSDARNNSPLHF
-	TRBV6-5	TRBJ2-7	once	TGTGCCAGTGGGCGGGATCCCTACGAGCAGTACTTC	CASGRDPYEQYF
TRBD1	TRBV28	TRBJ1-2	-	TGTGCCAGCAGTCCCGGACAGGGGAGGTATGGCTACACCTTC	CASSPGQGRYGYTF
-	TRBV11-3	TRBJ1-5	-	TGTGCCAGCAGCCCCGTGGGGCCTCCCATCCAGCCCCAGCATTTT	CASSPVGPPIQPQHF
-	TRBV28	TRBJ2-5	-	TGTGCCTCTCGGAGGGGGCCGATCGAGACCCAGTACTTC	CASRRGPIETQYF
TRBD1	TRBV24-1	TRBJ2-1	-	TGTGCCACCAGTGAAACGGGACAGTACAATGAGCAGTTCTTC	CATSETGQYNEQFF
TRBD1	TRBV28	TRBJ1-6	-	TGTGCCAGCAGTTCGGACAGGGGCCGAAATAATTCACCCCTCCACTTT	CASSSDRGRNNSPLHF
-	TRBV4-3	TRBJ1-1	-	TGCGCCAGCAGCCAAGTATCCCGGGAGAGGGACACTGAAGCTTTCTTT	CASSQVSRERDTEAFF